The 23 T cell receptor beta chains presented below share a single source sample, sequenced in a study of blood T cell repertoires in COVID-19. Only in-frame clones appear in the TCRdb table, and some are missing; sequencing was by immunoSEQ multiplex PCR. The sample lists over 250,000 clones; about 85% were seen once. Source material: peripheral blood. These receptor sequences come from a man in his sixties who had recovered from COVID-19.

This clone was seen a few times. This sequence joins TRBV25-1 and TRBJ2-6; D is possibly TRBD2 (5 bases). This CDR3 spans 15 amino acids. V was clipped by 8 bases and J by 1 base, with 12 bases between them. Germline CDR1 reads MGHDK; CDR2 reads SYGVNS. The CDR3 coding sequence is TGTGCCAGCTCGGGGTCCAATTCTGGGGCCAACGTCCTGACTTTC. Its translation: CASSGSNSGANVLTF.

The chain links TRBV7-3 to TRBJ2-7; perhaps TRBD1 as D (7 bases). The CDR3 sequence is 15 residues long. Looked up from germline, CDR1 is SGHTA and CDR2 is FQGTGA. V shed 5 bases and J shed 0 bases, with 14 bases lying between them. The chain's CDR3 is CASSPGDRASYEQYF. In DNA form, the CDR3 reads TGTGCCAGCAGCCCGGGAGACAGGGCCTCCTACGAGCAGTACTTC.

This clone was detected only once. In DNA, the CDR3 is TGCGCCAGCAGCTTGCCAGGGGAAGGAAATGAGCAGTTCTTC. Residues: CASSLPGEGNEQFF. This chain uses TRBV5-1 with TRBJ2-1, with TRBD1 as a possible D gene (6 bases). Germline CDR1 reads SGHRS; CDR2 reads YFSETQ. CDR3 size: 14 residues. The V end lost 1 base, the J end lost 7 bases, and 12 bases lay between the germline ends.

The CDR3 spells CASRSGQGAEAFF. As DNA, the CDR3 is TGTGCCAGCAGATCGGGACAGGGGGCTGAAGCTTTCTTT. This rearrangement joins TRBV25-1 to TRBJ1-1; 11 bases agree with TRBD1. The CDR3 extends over 13 amino acids. Trimming removed 6 bases from V and 6 bases from J; junction bases left unmatched: 3. The germline gives CDR1 MGHDK, CDR2 SYGVNS.

This sequence joins TRBV9 and TRBJ1-3, with D possibly TRBD1 on 6 matching bases. Germline V CDR1 and CDR2: SGDLS, YYNGEE. CDR3 length: 13 residues. V dropped 3 bases and J dropped 8 bases, with 12 bases sitting between them. CDR3 region: CASSEVGAHTIYF. DNA of the CDR3: TGTGCCAGCAGCGAGGTGGGGGCTCACACCATATATTTT.

The chain links TRBV9 to TRBJ1-3, with TRBD1 matching over 7 bases. Unmatched junction bases numbered 12, after V lost 4 bases and J lost 2 bases. Looked up from germline, CDR1 is SGDLS and CDR2 is YYNGEE. The CDR3 consists of 17 residues. The chain's CDR3 is CASSPWVGQAPGNTIYF. CDR3 DNA: TGTGCCAGCAGCCCATGGGTTGGACAGGCCCCTGGAAACACCATATATTTT. Supplemented by reference TRBV9 and TRBJ1-3, the full variable domain reads DSGVTQTPKHLITATGQRVTLRCSPRSGDLSVYWYQQSLDQGLQFLIQYYNGEERAKGNILERFSAQQFPDLHSELNLSSLELGDSALYFCASSPWVGQAPGNTIYFGEGSWLTVV.

The chain uses TRBV4-1 and TRBJ2-3; D is undetermined. V was trimmed by 0 bases and J by 2 bases, leaving 12 bases between them. The CDR3 runs 16 residues. The germline V gene encodes CDR1 MGHRA and CDR2 YSYEKL. CDR3 nucleotide sequence: TGCGCCAGCAGCCAAGATGTGGGCTTGATCACAGATACGCAGTATTTT. Residues: CASSQDVGLITDTQYF.

The chain is built from TRBV2 and TRBJ2-1; 12 bases are a match to TRBD2. CDR3 length equals 13 residues. V trimming: 10 bases; J trimming: 3 bases; junction bases outside the gene matches: 1. Germline CDR1 SNHLY, CDR2 FYNNEI. The CDR3 spells CATTSGGYNEQFF. Here the CDR3 DNA reads TGTGCCACGACTAGCGGGGGCTACAATGAGCAGTTCTTC.

This chain uses TRBV27 with TRBJ2-2; D not certain. CDR1 and CDR2 (germline): MNHEY, SMNVEV (reference sequence). The CDR3 runs to 15 residues. V was pared by 2 bases and J by 1 base, with 8 bases between. The CDR3 sequence: CASSLNPGNTGELFF. CDR3 bases: TGTGCCAGCAGTTTAAATCCAGGGAACACCGGGGAGCTGTTTTTT.

This chain connects TRBV14 to TRBJ2-7, with a possible D match to TRBD2 (5 bases). This CDR3 region has 15 residues. V was trimmed by 2 bases and J by 4 bases, leaving 15 bases between them. CDR1 is SGHDN, CDR2 FVKESK, per germline. CDR3 DNA sequence: TGTGCCAGCAGCCAACGAGGGTCTTATAAGTACGAGCAGTACTTC. This sequence encodes CASSQRGSYKYEQYF.

The chain joins TRBV27 to TRBJ2-5; 12 nucleotides agree with TRBD1. From germline, CDR1 is MNHEY and CDR2 SMNVEV (reference sequence). The CDR3 spans 18 residues. The junction had 14 bases not matched to a gene; V was cut back by 5 bases and J by 4 bases. CDR3 loop: CASSPGTGGFWPRETQYF. CDR3 nucleotide sequence: TGTGCCAGCAGTCCCGGGACAGGGGGCTTCTGGCCGAGAGAGACCCAGTACTTC.

V is TRBV7-9 and J is TRBJ1-1; 9 nucleotides match TRBD1. The CDR3 runs to 12 residues. V lost 6 bases and J lost 11; bases outside the gene matches: 7. Germline values: CDR1 SEHNR, CDR2 FQNEAQ (reference sequence). The CDR3, as DNA: TGTGCCAGCAGTCCGCAACAGGGGGCCGCTTTCTTT. It translates to CASSPQQGAAFF.

The V call is TRBV11-2, the J call TRBJ1-5; perhaps TRBD1 as D (6 bases). CDR1 is SGHAT and CDR2 is FQNNGV in the germline V gene. Between the trimmed V and J ends, which lost 2 bases and 2 bases, there was a span of 13 bases. CDR3 length: 16 amino acids. The CDR3 reads CASSLSGAGGNQPQHF. CDR3 nucleotide sequence: TGTGCCAGCAGCTTATCAGGGGCGGGGGGCAATCAGCCCCAGCATTTT.

The chain employs TRBV5-1 and TRBJ2-3; TRBD2 agrees at 12 bases. CDR1 is SGHRS and CDR2 is YFSETQ in the germline V gene. The CDR3 spans 16 residues. The trim removed 2 bases at V and 6 bases at J, leaving 7 bases unmatched. In nucleotides, the CDR3 is TGCGCCAGCAGCTTACCACTAGCGGGGGGTATGGATACGCAGTATTTT. Residues: CASSLPLAGGMDTQYF. The full variable domain, rest sourced from reference TRBV5-1 and TRBJ2-3, is KAGVTQTPRYLIKTRGQQVTLSCSPISGHRSVSWYQQTPGQGLQFLFEYFSETQRNKGNFPGRFSGRQFSNSRSEMNVSTLELGDSALYLCASSLPLAGGMDTQYFGPGTRLTVL.

V is TRBV10-1 and J is TRBJ1-1; 10 bases are shared with TRBD1. Per germline, CDR1 WNHNN and CDR2 SYGVQD (reference sequence). The CDR3 sequence is 13 residues long. The J segment lost 5 bases and the V segment lost 6 bases, leaving 3 bases of the junction unmatched. In DNA, the CDR3 is TGCGCCAGCAGCCGGGACAGGGGAACTGAAGCTTTCTTT. It is translated as CASSRDRGTEAFF.

The chain uses TRBV19 and TRBJ1-1; TRBD1 agrees at 7 bases. This CDR3 has 16 residues. Trimming at V came to 3 bases and at J to 0 bases, leaving 7 bases not matched to a gene. CDR1 LNHDA and CDR2 SQIVND come from the germline V gene (reference sequence). The CDR3: CASSMVGQHMNTEAFF. For the CDR3, the DNA is TGTGCCAGTAGTATGGTGGGACAGCACATGAACACTGAAGCTTTCTTT.

This sequence joins TRBV18 and TRBJ2-7; 11 positions match TRBD1. The CDR3 length is 15 residues. The V segment lost 2 bases and the J segment 3 bases; nucleotides outside the gene matches: 3. Germline CDR1 KGHSH, CDR2 LQKENI. CDR3 coding DNA: TGTGCCAGCTCACCAGGACAGGGGGCCCTCTACGAGCAGTACTTC. It yields the protein CASSPGQGALYEQYF.

This chain links TRBV7-2 with TRBJ1-3, with 7 bases fitting TRBD1. The CDR3 spans 16 residues. Germline V gene data show CDR1 as SGHTA and CDR2 as FQGNSA. V lost 3 bases and J lost 0; bases outside the gene matches: 5. As DNA, the CDR3 is TGTGCCAGCAGCTTTTACCGGGACAGCTCTGGAAACACCATATATTTT. As protein: CASSFYRDSSGNTIYF.

The V and J genes are TRBV19 and TRBJ2-7, with 12 bases matching TRBD1. Germline lookup yields CDR1 LNHDA and CDR2 SQIVND (reference sequence). Losses at the gene ends were 6 bases for V and 4 bases for J; bases not matched to a gene: 7. The CDR3 has 15 amino acids. CDR3 sequence (DNA): TGTGCCAGTAGAATGCGGGACAGGGGGCTGTACGAGCAGTACTTC. Translating it yields CASRMRDRGLYEQYF.

The rearrangement joins TRBV3-1 (or the pseudogene TRBV3-2) to TRBJ2-1; 8 nucleotides match TRBD1. The CDR3 has 17 amino acids. Per the germline V gene, CDR1 is LGHDT and CDR2 is YNNKEL (reference sequence). Losses at the gene ends were 1 base for V and 4 bases for J; bases not matched to a gene: 9. In DNA form, the CDR3 reads TGTGCCAGCAGCCAAGGGGGACAGGTAAGGGGTTACAATGAGCAGTTCTTC. Translating it yields CASSQGGQVRGYNEQFF.

The chain carries TRBV18 and TRBJ2-1, with unresolved D. V lost 6 bases and J 7 bases, leaving 4 bases between the germline ends. The CDR3 extends over 10 amino acids. From germline, CDR1 is KGHSH and CDR2 LQKENI. This chain's CDR3 is CASSLNEQFF. The CDR3, as DNA: TGTGCCAGCTCCCTTAATGAGCAGTTCTTC.

This clone came up a few times. The V gene is TRBV6-2 or TRBV6-3, the J gene TRBJ1-6; maybe TRBD1 (5 bases). The CDR3 totals 17 residues. Germline CDR1 is MNHEY and CDR2 is SVGEGT. The V end was cut by 6 bases, the J end by 0 bases, with 15 bases between. CDR3 bases: TGTGCCAGCAGCCTGTCAGGGAAGATCTCCTATAATTCACCCCTCCACTTT. Protein: CASSLSGKISYNSPLHF.

This clone was detected only a few times. The chain recombines TRBV9 with TRBJ2-2, with no clear D. CDR1 is SGDLS, CDR2 YYNGEE, per germline. The CDR3 totals 13 residues. The V end lost 4 bases, the J end lost 6 bases, and 10 bases lay between the germline ends. The CDR3 region is CASSFDLAGELFF. DNA for the CDR3: TGTGCCAGCAGCTTTGACTTGGCCGGGGAGCTGTTTTTT.